This T cell receptor beta chain was identified during a study of blood T cells in healthy people across ages. Then a second PCR, running roughly 7 to 11 cycles, was carried out with a sample-barcoded 5' primer and a J-beta primer mix. TCRdb analysed the 5' RACE reads with MiXCR anew, one entry per CDR3 protein. The sample comprises a few hundred thousand distinct CDR3 sequences, 27% of which are singletons, and under 20% rests with the top ten. Study-wide results and limits: Observed TCR beta diversity per million T cells went down as age went up. This fall followed a roughly linear course with age.

Trimming took 5 bases from V and 2 from J; bases not matched to a gene: 5. CDR1 and CDR2 from the germline V gene are MGHRA and YSYEKL. This CDR3 region has 15 residues. This clonotype was recorded a few times. Antigen: not known. The rearrangement links TRBV4-1 to TRBJ2-4; 8 nucleotides line up with TRBD1. The specimen sequenced was blood. The clonotype was recovered from a woman aged 70 to 79 in good health. The CDR3 sequence: CASSGQGATKNIQYF. CDR3 coding DNA: TGCGCCAGCAGCGGCCAGGGGGCAACCAAAAACATTCAGTACTTC.